This entry lists 16 T cell receptor beta chains sequenced from one sample in a study of graft-versus-host responses after intestinal transplantation. The table came from immunoSEQ multiplex PCR; TCRdb's copy has only in-frame clones and leaves some out. The repertoire includes some 8,200 clones, around 90% of them detected once, and about 1.5% sits in the top ten. Sequenced material: PBMCs, taken 30 to 31 days after intestinal transplant. These receptors were obtained from a human patient who received an intestinal transplant, so some T cells may come from the graft donor.

V gene TRBV7-2 combines with J gene TRBJ2-7; the D call may be TRBD1 or TRBD2 (5 bases each). This CDR3 comprises 18 residues. V was cut by 4 bases and J by 5 bases, with 27 bases left in between. CDR1 and CDR2 (germline): SGHTA, FQGNSA. Here the CDR3 reads CASSSPPWDLYAWDEQYF. In nucleotides, the CDR3 is TGTGCCAGCAGCTCCCCACCCTGGGACCTCTACGCTTGGGACGAGCAGTACTTC.

The CDR3 bases are TGTGCCAGCAGCTTACTTGGCCGCCTAGGGACTAGCACAGATACGCAGTATTTT. Amino acids: CASSLLGRLGTSTDTQYF. The gene calls are TRBV7-2 and TRBJ2-3; the D gene is possibly TRBD2 (6 bases). The ends were cut back, 2 bases at V and 0 bases at J, with 18 bases in the middle. Germline V CDR1 and CDR2: SGHTA, FQGNSA. The CDR3 spans 18 residues.

The chain is built from TRBV6-1 and TRBJ1-1; D call uncertain. There are 12 residues in the CDR3. Germline CDR1 reads MNHNS; CDR2 reads SASEGT. Between the trimmed V and J ends, which lost 1 base and 5 bases, there was a span of 5 bases. CDR3 sequence (DNA): TGTGCCAGCAGTGAAGGCGGTACTGAAGCTTTCTTT. Its protein product is CASSEGGTEAFF.

The gene calls are TRBV2 and TRBJ2-1, with D unclear. Germline V lookup: CDR1 SNHLY, CDR2 FYNNEI. Trimming removed 6 bases at V and 6 bases at J, with 18 bases between. The CDR3 contains 15 residues. The CDR3 loop reads CASSPGEVSSNEQFF. The CDR3 DNA follows: TGTGCCAGCAGCCCCGGCGAGGTGTCGAGCAATGAGCAGTTCTTC. Together with reference TRBV2 and TRBJ2-1, the CDR3 gives the full variable domain: EPEVTQTPSHQVTQMGQEVILRCVPISNHLYFYWYRQILGQKVEFLVSFYNNEISEKSEIFDDQFSVERPDGSNFTLKIRSTKLEDSAMYFCASSPGEVSSNEQFFGPGTRLTVL.

As concerns this clone: An end of the junction differs from the germline gene, which may be a read error. The rearrangement links TRBV5-5 to TRBJ1-4; D gene ambiguous. Looked up from germline, CDR1 is SGHKS and CDR2 is YYEKEE (reference sequence). The CDR3 spans 13 residues. The CDR3 bases are TGTGCCAACAGCTTATCCAATGATGAAAAACTGTTTTTT. Its translation is CANSLSNDEKLFF.

This chain joins TRBV27 and TRBJ2-6; TRBD1 or TRBD2 may be the D gene (5 bases each). V lost 5 bases to trimming and J lost 1 base, with 12 bases between them. The length of the CDR3 is 16 residues. The germline CDR1 and CDR2 sequences are MNHEY and SMNVEV (reference sequence). The CDR3 spells CASSPTGASGANVLTF. In DNA form, the CDR3 reads TGTGCCAGCAGTCCTACCGGGGCTTCTGGGGCCAACGTCCTGACTTTC.

The genes are TRBV6-4 and TRBJ1-4; D gene unclear. The germline CDR1 and CDR2 sequences are MRHNA and SNTAGT. The length of the CDR3 is 14 residues. Trimming left V 3 bases short and J 0 bases short, with 5 bases between. The CDR3 protein is CASSERATNEKLFF. The CDR3 DNA reads TGTGCCAGCAGTGAACGGGCAACTAATGAAAAACTGTTTTTT.

The V call is TRBV5-1, the J call TRBJ2-3; D not certain. Per the germline V gene, CDR1 is SGHRS and CDR2 is YFSETQ. CDR3 size: 12 residues. Trimming pared 0 bases from V and 2 bases from J, leaving 1 base between. CDR3 sequence reads: CASSLDTDTQYF. The CDR3 DNA follows: TGCGCCAGCAGCTTGGACACAGATACGCAGTATTTT.

This chain connects TRBV30 to TRBJ2-7; D gene unclear. V dropped 1 base and J dropped 6 bases, with 7 bases sitting between them. Germline V lookup: CDR1 GTSNPN, CDR2 SVGIG (reference sequence). The CDR3 loop spans 11 amino acids. The CDR3 region is CAWSGRIEQYF. The CDR3 nucleotides read TGTGCCTGGAGTGGTAGGATCGAGCAGTACTTC.

V is TRBV6-1 and J is TRBJ1-5; D gene unclear. V lost 2 bases and J 0 bases, leaving 8 bases between the germline ends. The CDR3 covers 15 residues. The germline CDR1 and CDR2 sequences are MNHNS and SASEGT. In nucleotides, the CDR3 is TGTGCCAGCAGTGAATGGGAGGATAGCAATCAGCCCCAGCATTTT. Protein sequence: CASSEWEDSNQPQHF.

The chain couples TRBV12-5 to TRBJ1-2; D unresolved. The CDR3 totals 10 residues. Looked up from germline, CDR1 is LGHNT and CDR2 is FRNRAP. Trimming left V 6 bases short and J 2 bases short, with 1 base between. In DNA form, the CDR3 reads TGTGCTAGTGGGAACTATGGCTACACCTTC. This translates into CASGNYGYTF.

Here the CDR3 DNA reads TGTGCCAGCAGCGTCCAAGGAGATACGCAGTATTTT. It yields the protein CASSVQGDTQYF. The chain has TRBV9 and TRBJ2-3, with D uncertain. CDR1 is SGDLS and CDR2 is YYNGEE in the germline V gene. The ends were cut back, 2 bases at V and 5 bases at J, with 6 bases in the middle. The CDR3 has 12 residues.

This chain joins TRBV28 and TRBJ2-7, with TRBD2 matching over 12 bases. The CDR3 runs to 15 residues. Germline V gene lookup returns CDR1 MDHEN and CDR2 SYDVKM. V was pared by 4 bases and J by 7 bases, with 8 bases of the junction left unmatched. The CDR3 spells CASSYWTSGVEEQYF. The CDR3 DNA is TGTGCCAGCAGTTACTGGACTAGCGGGGTTGAGGAGCAGTACTTC.

The chain joins TRBV12-5 to TRBJ2-3; D gene uncertain. This CDR3 is 14 amino acids long. Germline assignment: CDR1 LGHNT and CDR2 FRNRAP. The V and J ends lost 2 bases and 6 bases respectively, with 12 bases between them. The CDR3 loop reads CASGLILPPDTQYF. In DNA, the CDR3 is TGTGCTAGTGGTTTGATCTTACCCCCGGATACGCAGTATTTT.

This chain connects TRBV13 to TRBJ2-5; 10 bases line up with TRBD2. The CDR3 has 16 amino acids. In germline, CDR1 is PRHDT, CDR2 FYEKMQ (reference sequence). The junction had 7 bases not matched to a gene; V was cut back by 5 bases and J by 1 base. The CDR3 reads CASSLSGTSVQETQYF. CDR3 bases: TGTGCCAGCAGCCTATCCGGGACTAGCGTCCAAGAGACCCAGTACTTC.

The V gene is TRBV29-1, the J gene TRBJ1-2, with D hard to call. The V and J ends lost 1 base and 8 bases respectively, with 14 bases between them. The CDR3 is 13 amino acids. The germline V gene has CDR1 SQVTM and CDR2 ANQGSEA. CDR3 nucleotides: TGCAGCGTTGAAGGCGGCGCCTTTCAAGGCTACACCTTC. Its protein is CSVEGGAFQGYTF.